This T cell receptor beta chain was observed in a study of patients and donors after allogeneic stem cell transplantation (TCRdb year 2020). In the case of this clonotype: There is no known antigen for this receptor. Per-base qualities were not stored, and no clone one base away is much larger.

Library construction relied on RT-PCR. The sample was run on a NextSeq 550. The public reads were run again by TCRdb, first through fastp at Q25 and then through MiXCR, and only productive beta chains were kept. Identical CDR3 protein sequences are pooled into one entry, listed with their most common genes and DNA. The sample table holds some 960,000 distinct CDR3 sequences, of which more than 15% were seen once. The ten largest clones add up to 5% to 6.5% of the sample. Cut back by 3 bases and 0 bases, the V and J ends lie 6 bases apart. The CDR3 measures 13 amino acids from cysteine to phenylalanine. The read is trimmed to its CDR3 DNA, 39 bases read in frame from base 1. CDR1 and CDR2, per the germline V gene, are SGHRS and YFSETQ.

This chain joins TRBV5-1 to TRBJ1-1, with the D gene too uncertain to name. The specimen sequenced was blood, either unsorted or a sorted T cell fraction (not recorded which). This receptor was identified in a human donor who was either an allogeneic HSCT recipient or a stem cell or donor lymphocyte infusion donor (not recorded which). It is not recorded whose cells these are; they may come from a transplant donor. The CDR3 sequence is CASSSDVNTEAFF. The DNA sequence reads TGCGCCAGCAGCTCTGATGTGAACACTGAAGCTTTCTTT.